The source of this TCR beta chain is a study of cytomegalovirus exposure and HLA in healthy donors. This clone showed up just once. Antigen: not known. General observations from the study: With later analysis, a missense DCLRE1C variant became linked to TCR beta V- and J-gene trimming. Being productive about 90% or about 30% of the time was typical of most TCR beta V segments in an earlier analysis. The study had only CMV serostatus as immune exposure information.

The donors comprised healthy bone marrow donors. The CDR3 is 17 amino acids. The ends were cut back, 3 bases at V and 8 bases at J, with 22 bases in the middle. Germline CDR1 is KGHSH and CDR2 is LQKENI. PCR amplification relied on 60 Vbeta primers (plus 13 Jbeta primers). Only in-frame clones appear in the TCRdb table, and some are missing; sequencing was by immunoSEQ multiplex PCR. The profile shows approximately 89,000 clones, roughly two thirds of them singletons. Sequenced material: PBMCs. The TCR sequence derives from a female donor in good health and CMV-seronegative. The chain employs TRBV18 and TRBJ1-4, with D possibly TRBD1 on 6 matching bases. Here the CDR3 reads CASSPNGGGMIGEKLFF. In nucleotides, the CDR3 is TGTGCCAGCTCACCCAACGGTGGGGGCATGATCGGCGAAAAACTGTTTTTT.